Shown below are 2 T cell receptor beta chains from a single sample sequenced in a study of blood T cells in healthy people across ages. A second about 6 to 12 cycle PCR used barcoded and J-beta primers. TCRdb re-derived calls from the 5' RACE reads in MiXCR, one entry per CDR3 protein. The sample consists of 850,000 to 1,000,000 distinct CDR3 sequences, about 51% of them appearing once. The sample comprised blood. The receptor source for this set is a woman aged 60-70 years in good health.

This clonotype occurred a few times. This chain joins TRBV29-1 and TRBJ1-2; unclear D gene. The length of the CDR3 is 12 residues. Trimming removed 2 bases at V and 2 bases at J, with 6 bases between. Germline assignment: CDR1 SQVTM and CDR2 ANQGSEA. DNA of the CDR3: TGCAGCGTTGAACCAGCCAACTATGGCTACACCTTC. Its protein product is CSVEPANYGYTF.

This clonotype showed up just once. A much bigger clone sits one base away, suggesting this may be a read error. The chain employs TRBV6-5 and TRBJ1-2; D may be TRBD1 (6 bases). Trimming took off 6 bases at V and 4 bases at J, with 18 bases between the two ends. Germline loops: CDR1 MNHEY, CDR2 SVGAGI. This CDR3 region has 15 residues. The DNA of the CDR3 is TGTGCCAGCAGCAGAAGGGCACAGGGCCTCTATGGCTACACCTTC. Translating it yields CASSRRAQGLYGYTF.